This T cell receptor beta chain was sequenced for a study of blood T cell repertoires in COVID-19. Study as a whole: Italy, Spain and the United States were the sources of the convalescent and acute COVID-19 samples. T cells, B-cell-depleted T cells, or PBMCs provided the cDNA or gDNA that served as material.

In the original processing: Amplified reference gene primers provided the basis for estimating nucleated cell counts. Using immunoSEQ multiplex PCR, the repertoire was profiled, and TCRdb retains in-frame clones only, with some absent. V, J and clone size are taken as reported in that table, and D and trimming were inferred from the DNA itself. The sample records approximately 60,000 clones, just over 85% being singletons. This CDR3 has 13 residues. Germline CDR1 is SGHNT and CDR2 is YYREEE (reference sequence). The J segment lost 4 bases and the V segment lost 4 bases, leaving 3 bases of the junction unmatched.

Sequencing was done on a sample of peripheral blood. This chain connects TRBV5-4 to TRBJ1-2, with 8 nucleotides matching TRBD1. This sequence originates from a man aged 50-60 years with active COVID-19. CDR3 sequence (DNA): TGTGCCAGCAGCGTAACAGGGGGCTATGGCTACACCTTC. Protein sequence: CASSVTGGYGYTF.